This record covers a single T cell receptor (beta chain). V dropped 2 bases and J dropped 7 bases, with 17 bases sitting between them. Germline V gene lookup returns CDR1 LGHNA and CDR2 YNFKEQ. CDR3 size: 15 residues. Clones were read by immunoSEQ multiplex PCR, and TCRdb kept only the in-frame ones, dropping some. This sample has about 120,000 clones; roughly four fifths occur once, and the top ten carry about 10%. The record originates from a study of blood T cell repertoires in COVID-19. The overall study: The samples span acute and convalescent COVID-19 from the United States, Italy and Spain. From T cells, B-cell-depleted T cells, or PBMCs came the material, which was cDNA or gDNA.

The sequence was collected from a human donor in a cohort sampled during active COVID-19. The V call is TRBV4-2, the J call TRBJ1-2, with D tentatively TRBD1 (6 bases). The sequenced material came from peripheral blood. This CDR3 reads CASSQPTGRGGGYTF. Here the CDR3 DNA reads TGTGCCAGCAGCCAACCCACCGGCAGGGGTGGTGGCTACACCTTC.